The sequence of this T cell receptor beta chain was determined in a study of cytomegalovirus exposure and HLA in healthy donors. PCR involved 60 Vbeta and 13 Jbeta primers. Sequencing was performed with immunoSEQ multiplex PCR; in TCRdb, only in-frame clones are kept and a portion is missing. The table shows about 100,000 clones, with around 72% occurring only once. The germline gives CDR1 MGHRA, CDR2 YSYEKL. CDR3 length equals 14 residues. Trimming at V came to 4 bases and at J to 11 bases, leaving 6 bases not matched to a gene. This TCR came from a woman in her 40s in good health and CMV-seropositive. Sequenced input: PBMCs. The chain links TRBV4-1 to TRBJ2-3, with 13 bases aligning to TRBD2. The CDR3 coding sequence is TGCGCCAGCAGCCCGACCCGACTAGCGGGGGGGCAGTATTTT. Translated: CASSPTRLAGGQYF.